This TCR beta chain was identified during a study of blood T cell repertoires in COVID-19. Whole-study context: COVID-19 samples, acute and convalescent, were from the United States, Italy and Spain. T cells, B-cell-depleted T cells, or PBMCs provided the cDNA or gDNA that served as material.

Generated by immunoSEQ multiplex PCR, the TCRdb table keeps only in-frame clones and is missing some. This sample has about 95,000 clones, with over 70% found just once. This CDR3 is 14 amino acids long. V lost 5 bases and J 4 bases, leaving 12 bases between the germline ends. Germline V gene sequence: CDR1 SEHNR, CDR2 FQNEAQ (reference sequence). The V gene is TRBV7-9, the J gene TRBJ1-3; D is possibly TRBD1 (6 bases). The sequencing sample was made of peripheral blood. The clonotype originates from a man aged 80 or over with active or convalescent COVID-19. The CDR3 DNA reads as TGTGCCAGCAGCCAGAACAGGGTCGGAAACACCATATATTTT. Protein sequence: CASSQNRVGNTIYF.